These 9 T cell receptor beta chains originate from one sample sequenced in a study of shared clonotypes between healthy human individuals. Sequencing used immunoSEQ multiplex PCR; TCRdb keeps in-frame clones, though not all of them. Of roughly 2,500,000 clones in the sample, 93% were seen once. Sequencing input: naive CD4+ T cells from PBMCs. Documented subset: CD45RA+ positively selected. These receptors came from a man younger than 35 in good health. Some clones in this sample may be carry-over from other donors' samples.

The V call is TRBV10-3, the J call TRBJ1-5, with 8 nucleotides matching TRBD1. The CDR3 is made up of 15 amino acids. Germline V gene lookup returns CDR1 ENHRY and CDR2 SYGVKD. The ends lost 6 bases at V and 3 bases at J; junction bases unmatched: 7. In nucleotides, the CDR3 is TGTGCCATCAGCAGGGGACAGGCCCCCAATCAGCCCCAGCATTTT. It specifies CAISRGQAPNQPQHF.

The genes are TRBV6-5 and TRBJ1-1, with D unclear. V lost 6 bases and J lost 1, with 15 bases in between. Germline V gene data show CDR1 as MNHEY and CDR2 as SVGAGI. This CDR3 contains 15 residues. CDR3 protein: CASSHTDPANTEAFF. The CDR3 DNA sequence: TGTGCCAGCAGCCATACCGACCCGGCGAACACTGAAGCTTTCTTT.

The chain employs TRBV5-8 and TRBJ1-5, with 8 bases aligning to TRBD1. Trimming at V came to 2 bases and at J to 6 bases, leaving 7 bases not matched to a gene. The CDR3 covers 15 residues. Looked up from germline, CDR1 is SGHTS and CDR2 is YDEGEE. The CDR3 is CASSLGTGSGQPQHF. DNA of the CDR3: TGTGCCAGCAGCTTAGGGACAGGTAGTGGTCAGCCCCAGCATTTT.

The chain carries TRBV6-1 and TRBJ2-3, with D hard to call. Germline CDR1 is MNHNS and CDR2 is SASEGT. This CDR3 has 16 residues. Trimming cost V 2 bases and J 0 bases, with 12 bases left between them. In DNA, the CDR3 is TGTGCCAGCAGTGAATCCAGTATAAGGAGCACAGATACGCAGTATTTT. As protein: CASSESSIRSTDTQYF.

This rearrangement joins TRBV9 to TRBJ2-5; D tentatively reads TRBD1 or TRBD2 (5 bases each). Germline CDR1 is SGDLS and CDR2 is YYNGEE. V lost 0 bases to trimming and J lost 5 bases, with 14 bases between them. The CDR3 runs 15 residues. The CDR3 bases are TGTGCCAGCAGCGTAGGGGTTGGGGGATTGGAGACCCAGTACTTC. Protein: CASSVGVGGLETQYF.

The rearrangement links TRBV9 to TRBJ2-7, with D perhaps being TRBD1 or TRBD2 (5 bases each). The CDR3 is 15 residues long. Trimming stripped 4 bases from V and 3 bases from J, with 17 bases between. Germline V lookup: CDR1 SGDLS, CDR2 YYNGEE. Written as DNA, the CDR3 is TGTGCCAGCAGCCCCGGGGCAGGGTCCTTCTACGAGCAGTACTTC. This encodes CASSPGAGSFYEQYF.

V gene TRBV15 combines with J gene TRBJ2-1; D not resolved. Germline-derived CDR1 and CDR2 are LNHNV and YYDKDF (reference sequence). The CDR3 length is 12 residues. The V gene lost 4 bases and the J gene lost 9 bases, with 10 bases spanning the gap. CDR3 bases: TGTGCCACCAGCAATTCGGCACCTGAGCAGTTCTTC. Its translation: CATSNSAPEQFF. The whole variable domain, remainder taken from reference TRBV15 and TRBJ2-1, is DAMVIQNPRYQVTQFGKPVTLSCSQTLNHNVMYWYQQKSSQAPKLLFHYYDKDFNNEADTPDNFQSRRPNTSFCFLDIRSPGLGDTAMYLCATSNSAPEQFFGPGTRLTVL.

This sequence joins TRBV5-6 and TRBJ2-7, with no clear D. The length of the CDR3 is 13 residues. Germline V gene data show CDR1 as SGHDT and CDR2 as YYEEEE. The V end lost 0 bases, the J end lost 5 bases, and 9 bases lay between the germline ends. The CDR3 sequence is CASSLGPLDEQYF. The CDR3, as DNA: TGTGCCAGCAGCTTGGGCCCCCTGGACGAGCAGTACTTC.

V usage is TRBV5-1 and J usage is TRBJ2-5; 9 nucleotides align to TRBD1. The length of the CDR3 is 15 residues. Germline loops: CDR1 SGHRS, CDR2 YFSETQ. After removal of 0 bases from V and 2 bases from J, the junction contained 2 bases not matched to a gene. The CDR3 sequence: CASSLVQGAQETQYF. The CDR3 nucleotides read TGCGCCAGCAGCTTGGTACAGGGGGCACAAGAGACCCAGTACTTC.